The present T cell receptor beta chain was sequenced within a study of response to subunit inactivated influenza vaccine. After removal of 1 base from V and 5 bases from J, the junction contained 6 bases not matched to a gene. This CDR3 has 15 amino acids. Germline V gene sequence: CDR1 SGHNT, CDR2 YENEEA. Study-wide results and caveats: The authors offered the suggestion that each seasonal influenza vaccination recruits few new T cells.

This clonotype was counted only a few times. Its antigen is still unknown. TCRdb recomputed calls from the RT-PCR reads with MiXCR, one row per CDR3 protein. Here the sample spans around 850,000 distinct CDR3 sequences, around 18% being singletons. The clonotype originates from a man aged 50-60 years who received an inactivated influenza vaccine. Sequenced here: PBMCs from blood, sampled about 5 days after vaccination. The chain has TRBV11-3 and TRBJ2-5; 8 bases fit TRBD1. The CDR3 nucleotides are TGTGCCAGCAGCTTAGTCTCAGGGGGCGCGGAGACCCAGTACTTC. Translating it yields CASSLVSGGAETQYF.